The rows below give T cell receptor beta chains drawn from one sample of a study of circulating and synovial CD4+ cells in juvenile arthritis. Produced via immunoSEQ multiplex PCR; TCRdb's table is partial and in-frame only. Of thousands of clones listed, 65% to 90% are singletons. The sample comprised CD4+ T cells from synovial fluid. The receptor set was obtained from a human donor with juvenile idiopathic arthritis. The CDR3 runs from the conserved cysteine through the conserved F or W. A D gene is named only where the DNA matches it firmly. Clone size is not always given. Where it is, it says once, few, many or a class for expanded clones.

clone_size: .; j_call: TRBJ1-1; v_call: TRBV5-1; d_call: .; cdr3_nt: TGCGCCAGCAGACGGACTCGGGACTCGAGGACGGGGAACACTGAAGCTTTCTTT; cdr3_aa: CASRRTRDSRTGNTEAFF
clone_size: .; j_call: TRBJ2-7; v_call: TRBV19; d_call: .; cdr3_nt: TGTGCCAGTAGTATAGAGGGAGGCCGAGTCTACGAGCAGTACTTC; cdr3_aa: CASSIEGGRVYEQYF
clone_size: .; j_call: TRBJ2-1; v_call: TRBV7-8; d_call: TRBD1; cdr3_nt: TGTGCCAGCAGCATAGGGGACAGGGGAGGTTTTGATGAGCAGTTCTTC; cdr3_aa: CASSIGDRGGFDEQFF
clone_size: .; j_call: TRBJ2-7; v_call: TRBV7-9; d_call: TRBD1; cdr3_nt: TGTGCCAGCAGCTTGCCGGTGGGGACAGGGGGAGAGGAGCAGTACTTC; cdr3_aa: CASSLPVGTGGEEQYF
clone_size: once; j_call: TRBJ2-2; v_call: TRBV25-1; d_call: .; cdr3_nt: TGTGCCAGCAGTGCAGAAAGGGGTTACACCGGGGAGCTGTTTTTT; cdr3_aa: CASSAERGYTGELFF
clone_size: .; j_call: TRBJ2-7; v_call: TRBV7-2; d_call: TRBD2; cdr3_nt: TGTGCCAGCAGCTCGCGGGGGGGTGTTGGTTACGAGCAGTACTTC; cdr3_aa: CASSSRGGVGYEQYF
clone_size: few; j_call: TRBJ2-5; v_call: TRBV6-1; d_call: TRBD1; cdr3_nt: TGTGCCAGCAGTGTCGGGACAGGGTTCAAGGAGACCCAGTACTTC; cdr3_aa: CASSVGTGFKETQYF
clone_size: .; j_call: TRBJ2-1; v_call: TRBV19; d_call: .; cdr3_nt: TGTGCCACCACCCCGCCTCGGGGGAATGAGCAGTTCTTC; cdr3_aa: CATTPPRGNEQFF
clone_size: .; j_call: TRBJ1-3; v_call: TRBV28; d_call: TRBD1; cdr3_nt: TGTGCCAGCGAGACAGGGGGCAGTGGAAACACCATATATTTT; cdr3_aa: CASETGGSGNTIYF
clone_size: few; j_call: TRBJ2-7; v_call: TRBV21-1; d_call: .; cdr3_nt: TGTGCCAGCAGCAAAAGGACTAGCGGGAGCTCCTACGAGCAGTACTTC; cdr3_aa: CASSKRTSGSSYEQYF
clone_size: .; j_call: TRBJ2-5; v_call: TRBV20-1; d_call: .; cdr3_nt: TGCAGTGGGGAGGCGCAAGAGACCCAGTACTTC; cdr3_aa: CSGEAQETQYF
clone_size: .; j_call: TRBJ2-3; v_call: TRBV6-1; d_call: .; cdr3_nt: TGTGCCAGCAGTGAAGCGCTCGGAGTAGGATACACAGATACGCAGTATTTT; cdr3_aa: CASSEALGVGYTDTQYF
clone_size: .; j_call: TRBJ2-3; v_call: TRBV28; d_call: TRBD2; cdr3_nt: TGTGCCAGCAGTTTATTTTCTAGCGGAGGAATCACAGATACGCAGTATTTT; cdr3_aa: CASSLFSSGGITDTQYF
clone_size: large; j_call: TRBJ2-7; v_call: TRBV6-1; d_call: .; cdr3_nt: TGTGCCAGCAGTGAAGCGCTTCGGGGTGGTGAGCAGTACTTC; cdr3_aa: CASSEALRGGEQYF
clone_size: .; j_call: TRBJ1-2; v_call: TRBV6-1; d_call: .; cdr3_nt: TGTGCCAGCAGTGAATGGCGGGGAGGGCTAATACAAGCTAACTATGGCTACACCTTC; cdr3_aa: CASSEWRGGLIQANYGYTF
clone_size: .; j_call: TRBJ2-7; v_call: TRBV9; d_call: TRBD1; cdr3_nt: TGTGCCAGCAGCGTAGGGGACAGGACAGGGATCTACGAGCAGTACTTC; cdr3_aa: CASSVGDRTGIYEQYF
clone_size: .; j_call: TRBJ2-7; v_call: TRBV7-2; d_call: .; cdr3_nt: TGTGCCAGCAGCTTAGGTACGGAGTCCTACGAGCAGTACTTC; cdr3_aa: CASSLGTESYEQYF
clone_size: .; j_call: TRBJ2-7; v_call: TRBV11-2; d_call: TRBD2; cdr3_nt: TGTGCCAGCAGCACCATTAGCGGGGATAGCTCCTATGAGCAGTACTTC; cdr3_aa: CASSTISGDSSYEQYF
clone_size: once; j_call: TRBJ1-2; v_call: TRBV29-1; d_call: TRBD1; cdr3_nt: TGCAGCGTTGAGAACCCCGGGACAGGCTATGGCTACACCTTC; cdr3_aa: CSVENPGTGYGYTF
clone_size: once; j_call: TRBJ2-2; v_call: TRBV5-4; d_call: TRBD2; cdr3_nt: TGTGCCAGCAGCTTGGGTGCGGGGGGGCCCGTAGGCGGGGAGCTGTTTTTT; cdr3_aa: CASSLGAGGPVGGELFF
clone_size: .; j_call: TRBJ1-5; v_call: TRBV19; d_call: TRBD1; cdr3_nt: TGTGCCAGTAGTAATAACAGGGGAAGCAATCAGCCCCAGCATTTT; cdr3_aa: CASSNNRGSNQPQHF
clone_size: few; j_call: TRBJ2-5; v_call: TRBV6-5; d_call: .; cdr3_nt: TGTGCCAGCAGTCCAGGGGGACTTTACGCGGAGACCCAGTACTTC; cdr3_aa: CASSPGGLYAETQYF
clone_size: .; j_call: TRBJ2-7; v_call: TRBV28; d_call: TRBD1; cdr3_nt: TGTGCCAGCAGTTGGTCAACACAGGGGGGTCAGTACTTC; cdr3_aa: CASSWSTQGGQYF
clone_size: .; j_call: TRBJ2-2; v_call: TRBV6-5; d_call: .; cdr3_nt: TGTGCCAGCAGTTACGGTGGACTCTCGAACACCGGGGAGCTGTTTTTT; cdr3_aa: CASSYGGLSNTGELFF
clone_size: .; j_call: TRBJ1-6; v_call: TRBV4-2; d_call: TRBD1; cdr3_nt: TGTGCCAGCAGCCAAGGGGCAGGGGGAATTTCACCCCTCCACTTT; cdr3_aa: CASSQGAGGISPLHF
clone_size: .; j_call: TRBJ2-1; v_call: TRBV28; d_call: .; cdr3_nt: TGTGCCAGCAGCCGGGTTTCGTCCTACAATGAGCAGTTCTTC; cdr3_aa: CASSRVSSYNEQFF
clone_size: .; j_call: TRBJ2-1; v_call: TRBV18; d_call: TRBD2; cdr3_nt: TGTGCCAGCTCACCGGGACGGGACTACTACAATGAGCAGTTCTTC; cdr3_aa: CASSPGRDYYNEQFF
clone_size: .; j_call: TRBJ2-1; v_call: TRBV27; d_call: .; cdr3_nt: TGTGCCAGCAGTCGAACTTACAATGAGCAGTTCTTC; cdr3_aa: CASSRTYNEQFF
clone_size: .; j_call: TRBJ2-1; v_call: TRBV6-1; d_call: TRBD2; cdr3_nt: TGTGCCAGCAGTGAGCGGCTAGCGGGGACGTACAATGAGCAGTTCTTC; cdr3_aa: CASSERLAGTYNEQFF
clone_size: .; j_call: TRBJ1-4; v_call: TRBV18; d_call: TRBD1; cdr3_nt: TGTGCCAGCTCACCCGGACAGGGAGAGAATGAAAAACTGTTTTTT; cdr3_aa: CASSPGQGENEKLFF
clone_size: .; j_call: TRBJ2-1; v_call: TRBV11-2; d_call: .; cdr3_nt: TGTGCCAGCAGCTTAGTTCCTTCTGGCGGGTTCTCCTACAATGAGCAGTTCTTC; cdr3_aa: CASSLVPSGGFSYNEQFF
clone_size: .; j_call: TRBJ2-3; v_call: TRBV10-3; d_call: .; cdr3_nt: TGTGCCATCAGGCAAGCGGTGGGGAGCACAGATACGCAGTATTTT; cdr3_aa: CAIRQAVGSTDTQYF
clone_size: .; j_call: TRBJ2-1; v_call: TRBV9; d_call: TRBD1; cdr3_nt: TGTGCCAGCAGCGCCGGGACAGGGTCCATCAATGAGCAGTTCTTC; cdr3_aa: CASSAGTGSINEQFF
clone_size: .; j_call: TRBJ2-3; v_call: TRBV9; d_call: TRBD2; cdr3_nt: TGTGCCAGCAGCGTAGGGGGGACGGGGCGGGGGGGCAGCACAGATACGCAGTATTTT; cdr3_aa: CASSVGGTGRGGSTDTQYF
clone_size: .; j_call: TRBJ2-1; v_call: TRBV11-2; d_call: TRBD2; cdr3_nt: TGTGCCAGCAGCTTAGACGGACTAGGAGTAGACTACAATGAGCAGTTCTTC; cdr3_aa: CASSLDGLGVDYNEQFF
clone_size: .; j_call: TRBJ1-1; v_call: TRBV18; d_call: TRBD1; cdr3_nt: TGTGCCAGCTCACAGGGGGCCACTGAAGCTTTCTTT; cdr3_aa: CASSQGATEAFF
clone_size: .; j_call: TRBJ1-2; v_call: TRBV20-1; d_call: TRBD1; cdr3_nt: TGCAGTGCTCCAGGGGGACATGGCTACACCTTC; cdr3_aa: CSAPGGHGYTF
clone_size: .; j_call: TRBJ2-2; v_call: TRBV11-1; d_call: .; cdr3_nt: TGTGCCAGCAGCCAGGCGAGGGAGCTGTTTTTT; cdr3_aa: CASSQARELFF
clone_size: .; j_call: TRBJ1-1; v_call: TRBV30; d_call: .; cdr3_nt: TGTGCCTGGAGGGTTGGGCAGTTGAACACTGAAGCTTTCTTT; cdr3_aa: CAWRVGQLNTEAFF
clone_size: .; j_call: TRBJ2-7; v_call: TRBV2; d_call: TRBD2; cdr3_nt: TGTGCCAGCGACGGCGGCGGGGGTACCTACGAGCAGTACTTC; cdr3_aa: CASDGGGGTYEQYF
clone_size: .; j_call: TRBJ1-6; v_call: TRBV19; d_call: TRBD1; cdr3_nt: TGTGCCAGTAGTATAGACCGGACAGGTGGAGATTCACCCCTCCACTTT; cdr3_aa: CASSIDRTGGDSPLHF